This record looks at one T cell receptor (beta chain) sequence and its context. The antigen remains undetermined. The sample belongs to a study of T cells after yellow fever vaccination. Background on the study: Preparing low-cell-number fractions relied on SMART-Seq v4 Ultra Low Input.

UMIs and a universal primer site were added when TCR cDNA was made by 5'RACE template switching. TCRdb redid the calling of the 5' RACE reads with MiXCR, one entry per CDR3 protein. Of about 360,000 distinct CDR3 sequences listed, over 5% were seen once; the top ten hold approximately 16%. The study's findings and limits: The secondary response was weaker but peaked faster, day 5 versus 15.

The V segment lost 9 bases and the J segment 6 bases; nucleotides outside the gene matches: 10. The germline V gene has CDR1 LNHDA and CDR2 SQIVND (reference sequence). The CDR3 is 14 amino acids. The TCR comes from a man in his thirties or forties who received the YFV17D yellow fever vaccine. Sequencing was performed on PBMCs, taken 5 days after the yellow fever booster vaccination. This chain uses TRBV19 with TRBJ2-3; 9 positions agree with TRBD1. The CDR3 loop is CASGQGTVMDTQYF. The CDR3 coding sequence is TGTGCCAGCGGACAGGGGACGGTAATGGATACGCAGTATTTT.